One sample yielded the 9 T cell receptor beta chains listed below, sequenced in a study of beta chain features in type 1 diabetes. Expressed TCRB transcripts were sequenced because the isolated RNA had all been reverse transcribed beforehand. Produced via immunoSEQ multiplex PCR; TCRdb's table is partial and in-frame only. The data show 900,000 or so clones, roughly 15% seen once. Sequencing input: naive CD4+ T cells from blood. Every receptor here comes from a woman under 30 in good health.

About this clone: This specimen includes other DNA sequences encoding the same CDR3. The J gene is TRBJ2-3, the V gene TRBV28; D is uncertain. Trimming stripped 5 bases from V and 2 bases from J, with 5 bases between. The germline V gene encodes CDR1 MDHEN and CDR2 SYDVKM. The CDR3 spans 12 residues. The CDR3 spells CASSDSTDTQYF. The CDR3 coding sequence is TGTGCCAGCAGTGACTCCACAGATACGCAGTATTTT.

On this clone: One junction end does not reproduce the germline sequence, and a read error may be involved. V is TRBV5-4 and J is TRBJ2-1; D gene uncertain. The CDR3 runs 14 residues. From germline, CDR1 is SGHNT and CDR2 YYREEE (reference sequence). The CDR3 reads CASSLSWAINEQFF. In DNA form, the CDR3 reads TGCGCCAGCAGCCTGTCTTGGGCGATTAATGAGCAGTTCTTC.

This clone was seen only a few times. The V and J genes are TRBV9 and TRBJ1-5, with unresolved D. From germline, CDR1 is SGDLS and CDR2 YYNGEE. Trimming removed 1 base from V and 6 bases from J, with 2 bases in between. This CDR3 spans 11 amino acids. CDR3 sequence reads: CASSVFQPQHF. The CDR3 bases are TGTGCCAGCAGCGTATTTCAGCCCCAGCATTTT.

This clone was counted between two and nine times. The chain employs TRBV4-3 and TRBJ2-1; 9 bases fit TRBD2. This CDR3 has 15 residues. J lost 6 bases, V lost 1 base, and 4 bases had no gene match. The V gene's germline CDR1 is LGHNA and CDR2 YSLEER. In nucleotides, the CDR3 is TGCGCCAGCAGCCAAGGACTAGCGGATTCCAATGAGCAGTTCTTC. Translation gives CASSQGLADSNEQFF.

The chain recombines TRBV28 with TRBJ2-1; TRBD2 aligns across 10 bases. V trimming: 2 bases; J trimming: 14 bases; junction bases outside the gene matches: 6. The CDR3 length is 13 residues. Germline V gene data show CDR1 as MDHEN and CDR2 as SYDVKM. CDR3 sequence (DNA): TGTGCCAGCAGTTTAAGGACTAGCGGAGGGGAGTTCTTC. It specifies CASSLRTSGGEFF.

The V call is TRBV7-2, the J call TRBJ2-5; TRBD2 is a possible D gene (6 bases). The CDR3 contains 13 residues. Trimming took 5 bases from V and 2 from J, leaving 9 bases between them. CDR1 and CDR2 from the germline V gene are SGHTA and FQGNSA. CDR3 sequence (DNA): TGTGCCAGCAGCCATAGCGGACAAGAGACCCAGTACTTC. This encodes CASSHSGQETQYF.

The CDR3 nucleotides are TGTGCCAGCAGTTTCCAGGGGGGCAAGAACTATGGCTACACCTTC. Its translation: CASSFQGGKNYGYTF. V and J are TRBV27 and TRBJ1-2, with TRBD1 matching 7 bases. From germline, CDR1 is MNHEY and CDR2 SMNVEV (reference sequence). This CDR3 spans 15 amino acids. Trimming removed 3 bases from V and 2 bases from J; junction bases left unmatched: 6.

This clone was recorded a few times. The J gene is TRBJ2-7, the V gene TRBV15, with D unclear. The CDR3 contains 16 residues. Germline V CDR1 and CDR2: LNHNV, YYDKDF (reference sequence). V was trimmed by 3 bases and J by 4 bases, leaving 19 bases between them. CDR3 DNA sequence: TGTGCCACCAGCAGGCAGGCAGGCCCCATGGGGTACGAGCAGTACTTC. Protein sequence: CATSRQAGPMGYEQYF.

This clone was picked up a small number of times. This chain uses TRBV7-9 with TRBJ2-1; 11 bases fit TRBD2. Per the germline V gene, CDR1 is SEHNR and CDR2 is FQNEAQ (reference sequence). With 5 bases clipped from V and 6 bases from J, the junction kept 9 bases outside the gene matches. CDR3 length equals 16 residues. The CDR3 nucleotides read TGTGCCAGCAGCCCTTCGGGACTAGCGGTGGGCAATGAGCAGTTCTTC. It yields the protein CASSPSGLAVGNEQFF. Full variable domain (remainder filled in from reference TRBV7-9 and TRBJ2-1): DTGVSQNPRHKITKRGQNVTFRCDPISEHNRLYWYRQTLGQGPEFLTYFQNEAQLEKSRLLSDRFSAERPKGSFSTLEIQRTEQGDSAMYLCASSPSGLAVGNEQFFGPGTRLTVL.